This TCR beta chain was captured in a study of beta chain features in type 1 diabetes. Study-wide results and caveats: Shorter TCRB CDR3s, moderately but significantly so, marked every one of the four CD4+ subsets in Type 1 diabetes patients.

The CDR3 is 15 amino acids. V was clipped by 3 bases and J by 5 bases; unmatched bases: 5. Germline V CDR1 and CDR2: SGHNT, YYREEE (reference sequence). About this clone: Its antigen is not known.

All of the isolated RNA was reverse transcribed, so expressed TCRB transcripts were sequenced. TCRdb's copy holds only in-frame clones and misses some; the assay was immunoSEQ multiplex PCR. Here the sample spans approximately 600,000 clones, approximately 13% being singletons. The V and J genes are TRBV5-4 and TRBJ2-2, with 9 bases that match TRBD1. This TCR derives from a man aged 25 to 45 with type 1 diabetes. The specimen sequenced was naive CD4+ T cells from blood. CDR3 amino acids: CASSYGTGNTGELFF. The CDR3 DNA reads as TGTGCCAGCAGCTATGGGACAGGGAATACCGGGGAGCTGTTTTTT.